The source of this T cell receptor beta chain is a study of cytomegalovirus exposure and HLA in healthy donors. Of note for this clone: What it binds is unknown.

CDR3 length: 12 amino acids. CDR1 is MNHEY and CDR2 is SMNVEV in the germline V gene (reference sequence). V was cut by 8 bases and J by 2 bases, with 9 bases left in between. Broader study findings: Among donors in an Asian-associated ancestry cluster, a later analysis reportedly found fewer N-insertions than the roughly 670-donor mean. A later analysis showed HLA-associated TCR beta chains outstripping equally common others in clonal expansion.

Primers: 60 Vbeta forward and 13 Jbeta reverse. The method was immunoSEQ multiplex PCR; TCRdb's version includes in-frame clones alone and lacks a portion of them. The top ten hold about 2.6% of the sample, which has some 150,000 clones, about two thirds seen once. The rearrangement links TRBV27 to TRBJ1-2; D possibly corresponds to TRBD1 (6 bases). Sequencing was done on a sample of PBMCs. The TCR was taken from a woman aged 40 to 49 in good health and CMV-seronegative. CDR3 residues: CASSTGNYGYTF. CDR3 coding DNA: TGTGCCAGCTCCACAGGGAACTATGGCTACACCTTC.